These 7 T cell receptor beta chains originate from one sample sequenced in a study of post-analysis software for immune sequencing data. Tagging with unique molecular identifiers was a feature of the TCR beta cDNA libraries. Via MiXCR, TCRdb re-called the PCR reads, giving one row per CDR3 protein. The sample has about 540,000 distinct CDR3 sequences, 30% to 40% seen once. Points from the study as a whole: Patients showed TRBV5-6, TRBV5-1 and TRBV20-1 among several TRBV segments more frequent than in controls.

Their recognized antigens are unknown. Sequencing was carried out using blood. These receptors came from a girl aged 2 to 17 with multiple sclerosis.

This clonotype was picked up a small number of times. The rearrangement uses TRBV25-1 and TRBJ2-1; D gene uncertain. Between the trimmed V and J ends, which lost 4 bases and 10 bases, there was a span of 8 bases. CDR3 length: 11 residues. Per germline, CDR1 MGHDK and CDR2 SYGVNS. The CDR3 DNA reads as TGTGCCAGCAGTGTCGGTCCCGAGCAGTTCTTC. Protein product: CASSVGPEQFF.

This sequence joins TRBV7-9 and TRBJ1-2; D unresolved. The CDR3 totals 12 residues. The germline V gene has CDR1 SEHNR and CDR2 FQNEAQ (reference sequence). The V gene lost 2 bases and the J gene lost 7 bases, with 8 bases spanning the gap. The CDR3 is CASSLMGIGYTF. Here the CDR3 DNA reads TGTGCCAGCAGCTTAATGGGGATTGGCTACACCTTC.

This clonotype came up a few times. This chain connects TRBV27 to TRBJ2-3; TRBD2 is a possible D gene (7 bases). The germline gives CDR1 MNHEY, CDR2 SMNVEV (reference sequence). Deletions cut 4 bases from V and 4 bases from J, with 12 bases between. This CDR3 is 14 amino acids long. CDR3 amino acids: CASSYEGGPDTQYF. CDR3 DNA sequence: TGTGCCAGCAGTTATGAGGGGGGGCCAGATACGCAGTATTTT.

This clonotype was counted between two and nine times. This chain joins TRBV7-9 and TRBJ1-2; possible D gene TRBD1, 5 bases. Looked up from germline, CDR1 is SEHNR and CDR2 is FQNEAQ (reference sequence). The CDR3 is made up of 14 amino acids. V was cut by 5 bases and J by 7 bases, with 17 bases left in between. The DNA of the CDR3 is TGTGCCAGCAGCCTGAAATCTGACAGCCCTGGCTACACCTTC. This encodes CASSLKSDSPGYTF.

The chain uses TRBV20-1 and TRBJ1-2; 7 nucleotides agree with TRBD1. The CDR3 totals 14 residues. The V gene end was trimmed by 1 base and the J gene end by 2 bases; junction bases not matched to a gene: 4. Germline values: CDR1 DFQATT, CDR2 SNEGSKA (reference sequence). CDR3: CSARVADRNYGYTF. CDR3 sequence (DNA): TGCAGTGCTAGAGTCGCGGACAGGAACTATGGCTACACCTTC.

This clonotype was counted only a few times. The chain has TRBV12-3 or TRBV12-4 and TRBJ2-3; 9 nucleotides agree with TRBD2. The V segment lost 2 bases and the J segment 1 base; nucleotides outside the gene matches: 4. This CDR3 region has 16 residues. The CDR3 nucleotides are TGTGCCAGCAGTTTATCGAAGCGGGGGGGCACAGATACGCAGTATTTT. Translated: CASSLSKRGGTDTQYF.

The CDR3 reads CASWDGGPRDTQYF. CDR3 sequence (DNA): TGTGCCAGCTGGGACGGGGGCCCTCGGGATACGCAGTATTTT. The V and J genes are TRBV28 and TRBJ2-3; either TRBD1 or TRBD2 may fit D (6 bases each). Germline V gene lookup returns CDR1 MDHEN and CDR2 SYDVKM. Trimming stripped 8 bases from V and 6 bases from J, with 18 bases between. The length of the CDR3 is 14 residues.